This T cell receptor (beta chain) was profiled in a study of blood T cell repertoires in COVID-19. Germline V gene sequence: CDR1 GTSNPN, CDR2 SVGIG (reference sequence). V shed 3 bases and J shed 5 bases, with 16 bases lying between them. This CDR3 is built from 14 residues. Grouping used clinical history reported by participants in a survey and questionnaire. Here immunoSEQ multiplex PCR was the method, and the copy in TCRdb shows in-frame clones only, minus some. The profile shows around 330,000 clones, roughly nine tenths of them singletons. The sample comprised PBMCs or T cells enriched from blood (not recorded which). This clonotype originated in a man in his sixties who had recovered from COVID-19. The rearrangement joins TRBV30 to TRBJ1-1; perhaps TRBD1 as D (6 bases). This chain's CDR3 is CAWSFNRVGTEAFF. The CDR3 DNA follows: TGTGCCTGGAGCTTCAACAGGGTAGGGACTGAAGCTTTCTTT.